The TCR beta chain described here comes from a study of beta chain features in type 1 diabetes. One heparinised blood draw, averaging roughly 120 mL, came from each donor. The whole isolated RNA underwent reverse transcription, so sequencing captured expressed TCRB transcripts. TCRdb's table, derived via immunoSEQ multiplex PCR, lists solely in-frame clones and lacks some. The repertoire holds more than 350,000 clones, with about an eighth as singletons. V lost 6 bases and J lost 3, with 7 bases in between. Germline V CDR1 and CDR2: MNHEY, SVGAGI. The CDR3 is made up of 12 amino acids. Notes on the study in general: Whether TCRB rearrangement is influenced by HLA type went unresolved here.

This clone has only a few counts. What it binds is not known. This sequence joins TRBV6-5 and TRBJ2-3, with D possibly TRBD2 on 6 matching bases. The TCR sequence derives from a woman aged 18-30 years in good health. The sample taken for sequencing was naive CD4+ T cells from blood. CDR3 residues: CASRGRTDTQYF. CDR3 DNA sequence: TGTGCCAGCAGAGGGAGGACAGATACGCAGTATTTT.